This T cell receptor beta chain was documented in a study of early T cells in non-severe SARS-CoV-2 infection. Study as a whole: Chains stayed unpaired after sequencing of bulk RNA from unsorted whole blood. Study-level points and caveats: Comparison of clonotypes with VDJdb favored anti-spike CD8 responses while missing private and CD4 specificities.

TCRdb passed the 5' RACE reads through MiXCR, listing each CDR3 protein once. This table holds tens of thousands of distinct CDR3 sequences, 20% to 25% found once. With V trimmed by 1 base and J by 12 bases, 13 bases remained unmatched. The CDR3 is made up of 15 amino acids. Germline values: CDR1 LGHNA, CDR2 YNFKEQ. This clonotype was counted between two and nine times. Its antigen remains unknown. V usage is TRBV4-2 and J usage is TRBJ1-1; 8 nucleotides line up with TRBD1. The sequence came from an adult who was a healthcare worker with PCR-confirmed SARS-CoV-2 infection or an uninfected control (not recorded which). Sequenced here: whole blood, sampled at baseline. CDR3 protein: CASSQAETGAPLPFF. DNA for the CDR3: TGTGCCAGCAGCCAAGCCGAGACAGGGGCCCCGCTGCCTTTCTTT.